Listed here are 15 T cell receptor beta chains from one sample, sequenced in a study of cytomegalovirus exposure and HLA in healthy donors. Profiling relied on immunoSEQ multiplex PCR, and the TCRdb table lists in-frame clones only, not all of them. The table lists around 150,000 clones, 70% to 85% of them singletons. Material for sequencing was PBMCs. These receptors came from a man younger than 45 in good health and CMV-seropositive.

This clone was counted only a few times. The CDR3 DNA is TGCGCCAGCAGTGAGGGACAGGGGAACACCGGGGAGCTGTTTTTT. Residues: CASSEGQGNTGELFF. The chain is built from TRBV10-1 and TRBJ2-2; TRBD1 matches 8 bases. CDR3 length: 15 amino acids. With V trimmed by 2 bases and J by 1 base, 0 bases remained unmatched. Germline loops: CDR1 WNHNN, CDR2 SYGVQD (reference sequence).

In DNA form, the CDR3 reads TGTGCCACCTCACACAGGGATGTCTATGGCTACACCTTC. This sequence encodes CATSHRDVYGYTF. V gene TRBV19 combines with J gene TRBJ1-2, with D maybe TRBD1 (6 bases). This CDR3 spans 13 amino acids. V was clipped by 10 bases and J by 4 bases, with 16 bases between them. Germline V CDR1 and CDR2: LNHDA, SQIVND (reference sequence). Together with reference TRBV19 and TRBJ1-2, the CDR3 gives the full variable domain: DGGITQSPKYLFRKEGQNVTLSCEQNLNHDAMYWYRQDPGQGLRLIYYSQIVNDFQKGDIAEGYSVSREKKESFPLTVTSAQKNPTAFYLCATSHRDVYGYTFGSGTRLTVV.

The gene calls are TRBV6-1 and TRBJ1-2; D remains ambiguous. The germline V gene has CDR1 MNHNS and CDR2 SASEGT. This CDR3 is built from 12 residues. Trimming cost V 2 bases and J 4 bases, with 5 bases left between them. This chain's CDR3 is CASSENTYGYTF. The CDR3 DNA reads TGTGCCAGCAGTGAAAACACCTATGGCTACACCTTC.

The chain combines TRBV4-3 with TRBJ2-7; possibly TRBD1 for D (5 bases). V lost 2 bases to trimming and J lost 2 bases, with 13 bases between them. The germline V gene has CDR1 LGHNA and CDR2 YSLEER. The CDR3 runs 15 residues. CDR3 in amino acids: CASSQSLGPTYEQYF. DNA for the CDR3: TGCGCCAGCAGCCAATCTTTGGGGCCTACCTACGAGCAGTACTTC.

J is TRBJ1-5 and V is TRBV10-3; 9 positions agree with TRBD1. V gave up 10 bases and J gave up 0 bases; unmatched junction bases: 7. Germline CDR1 reads ENHRY; CDR2 reads SYGVKD. This CDR3 contains 15 residues. The CDR3 bases are TGTGCCAGCCGACAGGGGGACTATAGCAATCAGCCCCAGCATTTT. Protein product: CASRQGDYSNQPQHF.

The chain combines TRBV18 with TRBJ2-7; 7 bases match TRBD1. V dropped 5 bases and J dropped 0; count of bases not matched to a gene: 4. This CDR3 region has 14 residues. CDR1 and CDR2 (germline): KGHSH, LQKENI. The CDR3 DNA is TGTGCCAGCTCAGACAGGGTGAACTCCTACGAGCAGTACTTC. It specifies CASSDRVNSYEQYF.

The rearrangement links TRBV5-1 to TRBJ2-2; a possible D gene is TRBD1 (5 bases). The CDR3 extends over 15 amino acids. Trimming left V 0 bases short and J 4 bases short, with 10 bases between. Germline CDR1 SGHRS, CDR2 YFSETQ. The CDR3 nucleotides read TGCGCCAGCAGCTTGGCGACAGCCACCACCGGGGAGCTGTTTTTT. Translation gives CASSLATATTGELFF.

In this sample, this clone turned up once. The rearrangement joins TRBV27 to TRBJ2-1; 11 bases map to TRBD2. Germline CDR1 is MNHEY and CDR2 is SMNVEV (reference sequence). The CDR3 totals 14 residues. Unmatched junction bases numbered 5, after V lost 9 bases and J lost 4 bases. For the CDR3, the DNA is TGTGCCAGTCACGTAGCGGGAGGGTACAATGAGCAGTTCTTC. Its protein is CASHVAGGYNEQFF.

In its sample, this clone was seen a few times. J is TRBJ1-2 and V is TRBV2; D is uncertain. The CDR3 covers 13 residues. Germline loops: CDR1 SNHLY, CDR2 FYNNEI. V lost 4 bases, J lost 2 bases, and 8 bases lay in between. The CDR3 here is CASSARLNYGYTF. CDR3 DNA sequence: TGTGCCAGCAGTGCTAGGTTAAACTATGGCTACACCTTC.

The chain carries TRBV10-3 and TRBJ1-1; 7 nucleotides agree with TRBD1. Germline V gene data show CDR1 as ENHRY and CDR2 as SYGVKD. The J segment lost 3 bases and the V segment lost 10 bases, leaving 11 bases of the junction unmatched. This CDR3 is built from 14 residues. The chain's CDR3 is CATISDRADTEAFF. In nucleotides, the CDR3 is TGTGCCACCATATCTGACAGGGCGGACACTGAAGCTTTCTTT.

This chain connects TRBV7-2 to TRBJ2-1; TRBD1 might be the D (7 bases). Germline CDR1 is SGHTA and CDR2 is FQGNSA. This CDR3 has 14 amino acids. V was shortened by 2 bases and J by 4 bases, with 9 bases between the two germline ends. The CDR3 sequence: CASSLQGGYNEQFF. The CDR3, as DNA: TGTGCCAGCAGCTTACAGGGGGGATACAATGAGCAGTTCTTC.

The J gene is TRBJ2-1, the V gene TRBV29-1; possible D gene TRBD1, 5 bases. Germline assignment: CDR1 SQVTM and CDR2 ANQGSEA. Deletions cut 2 bases from V and 0 bases from J, with 8 bases between. The length of the CDR3 is 14 residues. The CDR3 is CSVERTNSYNEQFF. For the CDR3, the DNA is TGCAGCGTTGAAAGGACAAACTCCTACAATGAGCAGTTCTTC.

This rearrangement joins TRBV7-9 to TRBJ1-4, with 7 bases fitting TRBD1. The trim removed 1 base at V and 7 bases at J, leaving 9 bases unmatched. The CDR3 covers 16 residues. CDR1 and CDR2 (germline): SEHNR, FQNEAQ (reference sequence). The CDR3 spells CASSLGQGDGSEKLFF. CDR3 bases: TGTGCCAGCAGCTTAGGACAGGGAGACGGGAGTGAAAAACTGTTTTTT.

The rearrangement joins TRBV2 to TRBJ1-4; D is unresolved. Germline V gives CDR1 SNHLY, CDR2 FYNNEI. V gave up 11 bases and J gave up 8 bases, with 18 bases separating them. The CDR3 sequence is 13 residues long. The CDR3 DNA reads TGTGCCGCTTCCCGGGGAGGGTACGAAAAACTGTTTTTT. Amino acids: CAASRGGYEKLFF. The variable domain in full, completed from reference TRBV2 and TRBJ1-4, reads EPEVTQTPSHQVTQMGQEVILRCVPISNHLYFYWYRQILGQKVEFLVSFYNNEISEKSEIFDDQFSVERPDGSNFTLKIRSTKLEDSAMYFCAASRGGYEKLFFGSGTQLSVL.

The rearrangement joins TRBV11-2 to TRBJ2-3; 9 nucleotides align to TRBD2. This CDR3 has 16 amino acids. V was pared by 1 base and J by 2 bases, with 4 bases of the junction left unmatched. CDR1 is SGHAT and CDR2 is FQNNGV in the germline V gene. DNA of the CDR3: TGTGCCAGCAGCTTAGCTCTAGCGGGGAACACAGATACGCAGTATTTT. It is translated as CASSLALAGNTDTQYF.